The 14 T cell receptor beta chains below were found in one sample sequenced in a study of regulatory T cells in long-lasting Graves disease. The time point was: persistent/refractory GD, antithyroid drugs over 5 years with positive TRAb. Extracted RNA from PBMCs served as the source of the TCR library. TCR beta libraries were built with iRepertoire HTBI primers and Arm-PCR of CDR3 regions. TCRdb re-analysed the multiplex PCR reads in MiXCR, keeping a single row per CDR3 protein. Among around 430,000 distinct CDR3 sequences listed, 22% were seen once. The sample consisted of peripheral blood mononuclear cells (PBMCs), taken when the disease was refractory, from a patient treated with antithyroid drugs. The receptors were gathered from a female donor with Graves disease.

This chain uses TRBV2 with TRBJ1-3; TRBD1 agrees at 7 bases. CDR3 length equals 14 residues. Germline-derived CDR1 and CDR2 are SNHLY and FYNNEI. With 8 bases clipped from V and 2 bases from J, the junction kept 6 bases outside the gene matches. The CDR3 DNA follows: TGTGCCAGCGAAACGACAGGGACTGGAAACACCATATATTTT. The encoded protein is CASETTGTGNTIYF. The full variable domain, its missing parts supplied by reference TRBV2 and TRBJ1-3, is EPEVTQTPSHQVTQMGQEVILRCVPISNHLYFYWYRQILGQKVEFLVSFYNNEISEKSEIFDDQFSVERPDGSNFTLKIRSTKLEDSAMYFCASETTGTGNTIYFGEGSWLTVV.

Worth noting for this clonotype: With a much larger clone just one base away, this may be a read error. This chain joins TRBV7-2 and TRBJ1-1; tentatively, D is TRBD1 (6 bases). In germline, CDR1 is SGHTA, CDR2 FQGNSA. This CDR3 contains 13 residues. The V and J ends lost 3 bases and 4 bases respectively, with 9 bases between them. The CDR3 bases are TGTGCCAGCAGCTTGGGGGCATTCACTGAAGCTTTCTTT. Its protein product is CASSLGAFTEAFF.

V usage is TRBV6-1 and J usage is TRBJ1-1; 8 bases fit TRBD1. This CDR3 comprises 13 residues. The V gene's germline CDR1 is MNHNS and CDR2 SASEGT. V shed 10 bases and J 1 base; nucleotides not matched to a gene: 5. The CDR3 protein is CATRTGKNTEAFF. The CDR3 DNA is TGTGCCACCCGGACAGGGAAGAACACTGAAGCTTTCTTT.

The chain links TRBV12-3 or TRBV12-4 to TRBJ1-1; D gene uncertain. The CDR3 contains 12 residues. Trimming left V 6 bases short and J 4 bases short, with 9 bases between. The CDR3 nucleotides read TGTGCCAGCAGGACTGCGGGCACTGAAGCTTTCTTT. Translation: CASRTAGTEAFF.

The chain uses TRBV2 and TRBJ1-3; D is unresolved. There are 15 residues in the CDR3. The germline V and J ends were trimmed by 7 bases and 3 bases, with 16 bases remaining between them. Germline V gives CDR1 SNHLY, CDR2 FYNNEI. The CDR3 loop is CASTEGVYGGNTIYF. The CDR3 bases are TGTGCCAGCACGGAGGGAGTTTACGGTGGAAACACCATATATTTT.

This clonotype was observed many times. The gene calls are TRBV28 and TRBJ1-6, with 8 bases fitting TRBD1. The CDR3 covers 17 residues. Germline assignment: CDR1 MDHEN and CDR2 SYDVKM. Trimming took 5 bases from V and 8 from J; bases not matched to a gene: 14. CDR3 DNA: TGTGCCAGCAGTCCAACCGGACAGGGATCAGTCTATTCACCCCTCCACTTT. It translates to CASSPTGQGSVYSPLHF.

This clonotype was found a few times. This chain uses TRBV28 with TRBJ1-6; TRBD1 might be the D (5 bases). V was pared by 6 bases and J by 7 bases, with 19 bases between. There are 16 residues in the CDR3. CDR1 and CDR2 from the germline V gene are MDHEN and SYDVKM. The CDR3 nucleotides read TGTGCCAGCAGCCCCCCCTGGGGGAGGGGCAATTCACCCCTCCACTTT. It codes for CASSPPWGRGNSPLHF.

The V call is TRBV10-3, the J call TRBJ2-6; TRBD1 agrees at 11 bases. Trimming removed 5 bases from V and 1 base from J; junction bases left unmatched: 4. The CDR3 loop spans 17 amino acids. Germline values: CDR1 ENHRY, CDR2 SYGVKD. CDR3 nucleotides: TGTGCCATCAGTCCGGGACAGGGGGTTTCTGGGGCCAACGTCCTGACTTTC. Residues: CAISPGQGVSGANVLTF.

In its sample, this clonotype was seen many times. The chain links TRBV25-1 to TRBJ2-7; D remains ambiguous. Trimming took off 4 bases at V and 6 bases at J, with 22 bases between the two ends. The germline V gene has CDR1 MGHDK and CDR2 SYGVNS. The CDR3 is 16 amino acids. CDR3 in DNA: TGTGCCAGCAGTGTTGAAACAGCCTACGTGGACGGCGAGCAGTACTTC. It is translated as CASSVETAYVDGEQYF.

The chain uses TRBV5-1 and TRBJ1-4; D might be TRBD1 (6 bases). Trimming cost V 5 bases and J 0 bases, with 8 bases left between them. Germline V CDR1 and CDR2: SGHRS, YFSETQ. The CDR3 totals 14 residues. CDR3 protein: CASRGQTTNEKLFF. In nucleotides, the CDR3 is TGCGCCAGCAGAGGACAGACAACTAATGAAAAACTGTTTTTT.

This clonotype was detected a few times. This chain uses TRBV15 with TRBJ2-2; D not certain. The CDR3 totals 13 residues. The ends were cut back, 1 base at V and 5 bases at J, with 5 bases in the middle. Germline assignment: CDR1 LNHNV and CDR2 YYDKDF (reference sequence). The CDR3: CATSRAATGELFF. CDR3 nucleotides: TGTGCCACCAGCAGAGCGGCTACCGGGGAGCTGTTTTTT. Looking up the rest from reference TRBV15 and TRBJ2-2 gives the full variable domain: DAMVIQNPRYQVTQFGKPVTLSCSQTLNHNVMYWYQQKSSQAPKLLFHYYDKDFNNEADTPDNFQSRRPNTSFCFLDIRSPGLGDTAMYLCATSRAATGELFFGEGSRLTVL.

This clonotype has just a few counts. This chain connects TRBV6-1 to TRBJ1-5, with TRBD1 as a possible D gene (6 bases). Germline V gives CDR1 MNHNS, CDR2 SASEGT. V was trimmed by 4 bases and J by 0 bases, leaving 16 bases between them. The CDR3 has 17 residues. In nucleotides, the CDR3 is TGTGCCAGCAGTGTTGAGGGGACACAATATAGCAATCAGCCCCAGCATTTT. This codes for CASSVEGTQYSNQPQHF.

This clonotype occurred a few times. V usage is TRBV6-2 or TRBV6-3 and J usage is TRBJ2-5; D not certain. Germline assignment: CDR1 MNHEY and CDR2 SVGEGT. The CDR3 covers 15 residues. V lost 0 bases and J lost 5, with 13 bases in between. Here the CDR3 reads CASSYSYIQRETQYF. The CDR3 nucleotides are TGTGCCAGCAGTTACTCGTATATTCAGAGGGAGACCCAGTACTTC.

The gene calls are TRBV19 and TRBJ2-5, with D possibly matching TRBD1 (6 bases). Germline V CDR1 and CDR2: LNHDA, SQIVND (reference sequence). The CDR3 sequence is 13 residues long. Trimming left V 4 bases short and J 5 bases short, with 11 bases between. CDR3 sequence (DNA): TGTGCCAGTAGTACGGACAGAACGGAGACCCAGTACTTC. Translation: CASSTDRTETQYF.